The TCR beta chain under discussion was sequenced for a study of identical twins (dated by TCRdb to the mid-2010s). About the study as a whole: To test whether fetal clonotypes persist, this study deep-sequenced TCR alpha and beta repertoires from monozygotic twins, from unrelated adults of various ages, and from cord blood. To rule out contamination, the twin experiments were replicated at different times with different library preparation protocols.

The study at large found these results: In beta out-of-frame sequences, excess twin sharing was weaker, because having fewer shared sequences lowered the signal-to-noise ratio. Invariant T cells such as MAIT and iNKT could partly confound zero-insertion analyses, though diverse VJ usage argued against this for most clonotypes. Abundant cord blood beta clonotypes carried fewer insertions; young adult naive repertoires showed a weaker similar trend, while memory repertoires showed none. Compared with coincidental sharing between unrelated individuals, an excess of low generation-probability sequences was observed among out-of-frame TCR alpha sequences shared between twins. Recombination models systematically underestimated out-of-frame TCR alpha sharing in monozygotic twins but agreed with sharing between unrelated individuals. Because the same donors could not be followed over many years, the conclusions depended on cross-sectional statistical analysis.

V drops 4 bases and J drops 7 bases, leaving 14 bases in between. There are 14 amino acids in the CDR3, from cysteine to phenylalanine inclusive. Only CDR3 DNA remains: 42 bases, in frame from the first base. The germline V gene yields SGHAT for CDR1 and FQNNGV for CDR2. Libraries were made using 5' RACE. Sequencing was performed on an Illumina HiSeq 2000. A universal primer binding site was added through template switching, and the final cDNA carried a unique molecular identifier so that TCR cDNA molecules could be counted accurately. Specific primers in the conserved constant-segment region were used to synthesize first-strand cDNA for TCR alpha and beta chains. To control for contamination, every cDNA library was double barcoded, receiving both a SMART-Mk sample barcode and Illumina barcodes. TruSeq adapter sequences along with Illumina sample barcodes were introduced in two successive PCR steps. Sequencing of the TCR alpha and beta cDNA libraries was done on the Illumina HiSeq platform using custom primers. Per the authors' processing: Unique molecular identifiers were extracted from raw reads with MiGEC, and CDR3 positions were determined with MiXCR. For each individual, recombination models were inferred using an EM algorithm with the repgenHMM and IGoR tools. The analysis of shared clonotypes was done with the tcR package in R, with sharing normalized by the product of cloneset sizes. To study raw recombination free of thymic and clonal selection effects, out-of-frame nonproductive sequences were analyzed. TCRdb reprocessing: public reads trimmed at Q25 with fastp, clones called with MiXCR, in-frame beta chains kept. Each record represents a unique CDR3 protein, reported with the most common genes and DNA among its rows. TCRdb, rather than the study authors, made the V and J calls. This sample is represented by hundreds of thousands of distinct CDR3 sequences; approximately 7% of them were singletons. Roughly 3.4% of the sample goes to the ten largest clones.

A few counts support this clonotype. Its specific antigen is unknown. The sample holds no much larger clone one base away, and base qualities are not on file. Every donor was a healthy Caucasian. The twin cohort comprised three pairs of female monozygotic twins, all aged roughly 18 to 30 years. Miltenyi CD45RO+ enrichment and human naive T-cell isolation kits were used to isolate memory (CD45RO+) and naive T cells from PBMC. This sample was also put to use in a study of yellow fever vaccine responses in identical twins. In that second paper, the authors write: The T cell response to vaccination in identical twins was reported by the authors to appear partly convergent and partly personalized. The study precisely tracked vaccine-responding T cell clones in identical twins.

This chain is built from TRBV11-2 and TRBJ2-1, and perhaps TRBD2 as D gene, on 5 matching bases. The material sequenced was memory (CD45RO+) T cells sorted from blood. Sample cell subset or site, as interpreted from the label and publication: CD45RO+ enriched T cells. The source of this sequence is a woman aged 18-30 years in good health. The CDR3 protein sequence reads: CASSYINPGNEQFF. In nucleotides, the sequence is TGTGCCAGCAGCTACATCAATCCGGGGAATGAGCAGTTCTTC.